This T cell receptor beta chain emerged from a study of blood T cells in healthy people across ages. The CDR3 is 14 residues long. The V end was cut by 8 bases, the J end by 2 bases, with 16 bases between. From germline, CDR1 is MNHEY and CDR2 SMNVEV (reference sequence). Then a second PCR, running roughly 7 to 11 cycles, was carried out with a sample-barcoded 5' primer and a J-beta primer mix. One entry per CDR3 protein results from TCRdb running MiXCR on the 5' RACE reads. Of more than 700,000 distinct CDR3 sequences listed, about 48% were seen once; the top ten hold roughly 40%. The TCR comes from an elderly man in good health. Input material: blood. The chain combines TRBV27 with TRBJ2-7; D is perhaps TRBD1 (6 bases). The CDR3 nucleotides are TGTGCCAGCGGAGAGGGGGACATGCCCTACGAGCAGTACTTC. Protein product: CASGEGDMPYEQYF.